The 31 T cell receptor beta chains below all came from one sample that was sequenced in a study of T cells in lung cancer brain metastases. TCRdb's table, derived via immunoSEQ multiplex PCR, lists solely in-frame clones and lacks some. The sample shows almost 3,000 clones, 85% of them seen only once. Sequencing input: tumor tissue from the primary lung tumor. Source of these receptors: a woman aged 60-75 years with non-small cell lung cancer.

The chain has TRBV9 and TRBJ1-1; no firm D call. This CDR3 comprises 13 residues. Germline V gene data show CDR1 as SGDLS and CDR2 as YYNGEE. V was trimmed by 4 bases and J by 2 bases, leaving 9 bases between them. CDR3 loop: CASSPGLNTEAFF. CDR3 bases: TGTGCCAGCAGCCCCGGGTTAAACACTGAAGCTTTCTTT.

In DNA form, the CDR3 reads TGTGCCAGCAGCTTTAGCCCAGGGACTGAAGCTTTCTTT. The encoded protein is CASSFSPGTEAFF. This chain links TRBV5-4 with TRBJ1-1; perhaps TRBD1 as D (5 bases). In germline, CDR1 is SGHNT, CDR2 YYREEE (reference sequence). The V gene lost 2 bases and the J gene lost 5 bases, with 10 bases spanning the gap. The length of the CDR3 is 13 residues.

The chain links TRBV10-1 to TRBJ1-1; TRBD1 agrees at 7 bases. Germline CDR1 is WNHNN and CDR2 is SYGVQD (reference sequence). V shed 4 bases, J shed 2 bases, and the junction held 7 bases outside the gene matches. The CDR3 length is 15 residues. DNA of the CDR3: TGCGCCAGCAGTGGGTACAGGGGAAATAACACTGAAGCTTTCTTT. It is translated as CASSGYRGNNTEAFF.

There are a few counts of this clone. The J gene is TRBJ2-7, the V gene TRBV6-1, with 8 nucleotides matching TRBD1. In germline, CDR1 is MNHNS, CDR2 SASEGT. J lost 5 bases, V lost 4 bases, and 13 bases had no gene match. This CDR3 comprises 16 residues. DNA for the CDR3: TGTGCCAGCAGTGGCCCCGACAGGGGCGTAAAGGACGAGCAGTACTTC. It codes for CASSGPDRGVKDEQYF.

V usage is TRBV19 and J usage is TRBJ2-7; 8 nucleotides align to TRBD2. The ends lost 5 bases at V and 6 bases at J; junction bases unmatched: 9. In germline, CDR1 is LNHDA, CDR2 SQIVND (reference sequence). This CDR3 region has 14 residues. The CDR3 nucleotides read TGTGCCAGTAGTCCCGAAGGACTAGCCCGCGAGCAGTACTTC. This sequence encodes CASSPEGLAREQYF.

This clone was recorded a few times. The gene calls are TRBV4-2 and TRBJ2-3, with D perhaps TRBD2 (6 bases). Trimming shortened V by 0 bases and J by 2 bases, and 12 bases separated the two germline ends. The CDR3 totals 16 residues. Germline assignment: CDR1 LGHNA and CDR2 YNFKEQ. The CDR3 DNA reads TGTGCCAGCAGCCAAGATAGGGCGGGGTACACAGATACGCAGTATTTT. Translation gives CASSQDRAGYTDTQYF.

The chain uses TRBV5-1 and TRBJ1-1; the match to TRBD1 covers 10 bases. Losses at the gene ends were 2 bases for V and 1 base for J; bases not matched to a gene: 11. CDR1 and CDR2 (germline): SGHRS, YFSETQ. The CDR3 runs 18 residues. DNA of the CDR3: TGCGCCAGCAGCTTATACCGGAGGACAGGGGGAACGAACACTGAAGCTTTCTTT. Translating it yields CASSLYRRTGGTNTEAFF.

This chain uses TRBV7-2 with TRBJ1-4; a possible D gene is TRBD1 (5 bases). The CDR3 length is 14 residues. The germline V gene encodes CDR1 SGHTA and CDR2 FQGNSA. The V end lost 1 base, the J end lost 7 bases, and 10 bases lay between the germline ends. CDR3 region: CASSLDRGGEKLFF. CDR3 DNA: TGTGCCAGCAGCTTAGATCGGGGGGGTGAAAAACTGTTTTTT.

V is TRBV29-1 and J is TRBJ2-7, with D perhaps being TRBD1 or TRBD2 (5 bases each). V was clipped by 1 base and J by 8 bases, with 21 bases between them. Per germline, CDR1 SQVTM and CDR2 ANQGSEA. CDR3 length equals 15 residues. DNA for the CDR3: TGCAGCGTTGAAGCGGGAACAGGTTTTCTTAACAAGCAGTACTTC. Its protein product is CSVEAGTGFLNKQYF.

The gene calls are TRBV7-2 and TRBJ2-3; D uncertain. Germline loops: CDR1 SGHTA, CDR2 FQGNSA. Trimming left V 5 bases short and J 4 bases short, with 16 bases between. The CDR3 is 15 amino acids. DNA for the CDR3: TGTGCCAGCAGCCGAAACTACCAAGCATCAGATACGCAGTATTTT. Amino acids: CASSRNYQASDTQYF.

The chain has TRBV7-9 and TRBJ1-1; perhaps TRBD1 as D (5 bases). The germline CDR1 and CDR2 sequences are SEHNR and FQNEAQ (reference sequence). CDR3 length: 13 amino acids. Trimming stripped 1 base from V and 3 bases from J, with 6 bases between. CDR3 DNA: TGTGCCAGCAGCTTAGGGGGCGACACTGAAGCTTTCTTT. This encodes CASSLGGDTEAFF.

By frequency in the sample, this clone is large. V and J are TRBV27 and TRBJ1-5; a weak D match, TRBD1 (6 bases). The CDR3 extends over 15 amino acids. V lost 5 bases and J 0 bases, leaving 11 bases between the germline ends. The germline V gene encodes CDR1 MNHEY and CDR2 SMNVEV (reference sequence). The CDR3 DNA is TGTGCCAGCAGTGGTACAGGGAATAGCAATCAGCCCCAGCATTTT. Amino acids: CASSGTGNSNQPQHF.

CDR3 coding DNA: TGTGCCTGGAATCAGGGCAGAAACACTGAAGCTTTCTTT. Its protein is CAWNQGRNTEAFF. The chain has TRBV30 and TRBJ1-1, with D perhaps TRBD1 (5 bases). V was pared by 4 bases and J by 2 bases, with 11 bases between. CDR3 length equals 13 residues. Germline assignment: CDR1 GTSNPN and CDR2 SVGIG (reference sequence).

This clone counts as large (0.1 to 1%). This chain connects TRBV30 to TRBJ2-2, with D perhaps given as TRBD1 or TRBD2 (5 bases each). V lost 2 bases and J 0 bases, leaving 10 bases between the germline ends. Germline CDR1 is GTSNPN and CDR2 is SVGIG (reference sequence). This CDR3 comprises 15 residues. The CDR3 DNA reads as TGTGCCTGGAGTTCCGGGACCGCGAACACCGGGGAGCTGTTTTTT. Residues: CAWSSGTANTGELFF. The whole variable domain, remainder taken from reference TRBV30 and TRBJ2-2, is SQTIHQWPATLVQPVGSPLSLECTVEGTSNPNLYWYRQAAGRGLQLLFYSVGIGQISSEVPQNLSASRPQDRQFILSSKKLLLSDSGFYLCAWSSGTANTGELFFGEGSRLTVL.

The V gene is TRBV27, the J gene TRBJ2-3, with 14 nucleotides matching TRBD2. V shed 6 bases and J 4 bases; nucleotides not matched to a gene: 15. The length of the CDR3 is 19 residues. Germline V gives CDR1 MNHEY, CDR2 SMNVEV (reference sequence). In DNA form, the CDR3 reads TGTGCCAGCAGGCGGGCCGGGACTAGCGGGAGAGGTTCCCCAGATACGCAGTATTTT. Its translation: CASRRAGTSGRGSPDTQYF.

This chain joins TRBV27 and TRBJ1-5; TRBD1 agrees at 8 bases. J lost 5 bases, V lost 0 bases, and 12 bases had no gene match. The length of the CDR3 is 18 residues. Germline CDR1 MNHEY, CDR2 SMNVEV (reference sequence). The CDR3 nucleotides read TGTGCCAGCAGTTTATCCGGGGGACAGGTGTTTATCGATCAGCCCCAGCATTTT. As protein: CASSLSGGQVFIDQPQHF.

The chain carries TRBV7-9 and TRBJ2-4, with D perhaps assigned TRBD1 or TRBD2 (7 bases each). CDR1 is SEHNR, CDR2 FQNEAQ, per germline (reference sequence). V was trimmed by 3 bases and J by 8 bases, leaving 17 bases between them. CDR3 size: 15 residues. CDR3 DNA sequence: TGTGCCAGCAGCTTGACAGGGTGGGGAGGGGACATTCAGTACTTC. Encoded protein: CASSLTGWGGDIQYF.

The chain links TRBV6-1 to TRBJ1-5; no clear D gene. V lost 3 bases, J lost 0 bases, and 3 bases lay in between. The germline CDR1 and CDR2 sequences are MNHNS and SASEGT. This CDR3 has 13 amino acids. The CDR3 sequence is CASSDYSNQPQHF. For the CDR3, the DNA is TGTGCCAGCAGTGATTATAGCAATCAGCCCCAGCATTTT.

The V call is TRBV7-2, the J call TRBJ2-4; D gene ambiguous. The V and J ends lost 7 bases and 0 bases respectively, with 16 bases between them. Germline V gene data show CDR1 as SGHTA and CDR2 as FQGNSA. The CDR3 extends over 16 amino acids. CDR3 coding DNA: TGTGCCAGCAACTCAGGCGGAAACTCAGCCAAAAACATTCAGTACTTC. Translated, it gives CASNSGGNSAKNIQYF.

With regard to this clone: One end of the junction varies from germline; a read error may be responsible. The chain uses TRBV19 and TRBJ1-2, with D hard to call. The germline V gene has CDR1 LNHDA and CDR2 SQIVND (reference sequence). CDR3 length: 12 residues. The CDR3 spells CASSTHRGHNRF. The CDR3 coding sequence is TGTGCCAGTAGTACACACCGGGGTCATAACCGCTTC. The full variable domain, completed using reference TRBV19 and TRBJ1-2, is DGGITQSPKYLFRKEGQNVTLSCEQNLNHDAMYWYRQDPGQGLRLIYYSQIVNDFQKGDIAEGYSVSREKKESFPLTVTSAQKNPTAFYLCASSTHRGHNRFGSGTRLTVV.

About this clone itself: At one of its ends the junction is not consistent with the germline gene, which may arise from a read error. This same CDR3 is encoded by further DNA sequences in the sample. V gene TRBV30 combines with J gene TRBJ1-1; D unclear. There are 13 residues in the CDR3. Germline lookup yields CDR1 GTSNPN and CDR2 SVGIG (reference sequence). The chain's CDR3 is CAWKEWMNTEAFF. DNA of the CDR3: TGTGCCTGGAAGGAATGGATGAACACTGAAGCTTTTTTT.

The chain joins TRBV18 to TRBJ2-7; the D call may be TRBD1 or TRBD2 (5 bases each). Germline CDR1 and CDR2: KGHSH and LQKENI. Trimming cost V 2 bases and J 4 bases, with 12 bases left between them. The CDR3 is made up of 14 amino acids. As DNA, the CDR3 is TGTGCCAGCTCACCAGCTGAGGGGACGTACGAGCAGTACTTC. Translation gives CASSPAEGTYEQYF.

This clone occurred a few times. DNA of the CDR3: TGTGCCAGCTTCTCAGGGACTAACACCGGGGAGCTGTTTTTT. It translates to CASFSGTNTGELFF. This sequence joins TRBV28 and TRBJ2-2, with a possible D match to TRBD2 (6 bases). This CDR3 has 14 amino acids. The germline V and J ends were trimmed by 8 bases and 2 bases, with 12 bases remaining between them. The germline CDR1 and CDR2 sequences are MDHEN and SYDVKM.

The J gene is TRBJ2-2, the V gene TRBV7-7, with 8 bases aligning to TRBD2. There are 14 residues in the CDR3. The V gene's germline CDR1 is SSHAT and CDR2 FNYEAQ (reference sequence). V trimming: 4 bases; J trimming: 6 bases; junction bases outside the gene matches: 4. The CDR3 coding sequence is TGTGCCAGCAGCTCCACGGGGGGGGCCGGGGAGCTGTTTTTT. It is translated as CASSSTGGAGELFF.

The V call is TRBV7-3, the J call TRBJ2-2; D might be TRBD1 (6 bases). Deletions cut 8 bases from V and 5 bases from J, with 9 bases between. CDR3 length: 12 residues. Looked up from germline, CDR1 is SGHTA and CDR2 is FQGTGA. DNA of the CDR3: TGTGCCAGCGCCAGGGGTACCGGGGAGCTGTTTTTT. It is translated as CASARGTGELFF.

The rearrangement links TRBV18 to TRBJ2-1; 8 nucleotides match TRBD2. The V gene's germline CDR1 is KGHSH and CDR2 LQKENI. The ends lost 1 base at V and 8 bases at J; junction bases unmatched: 10. The CDR3 sequence is 16 residues long. Here the CDR3 reads CASSPQAGLADDEQFF. The CDR3 nucleotides are TGTGCCAGCTCACCACAGGCAGGACTAGCCGACGATGAGCAGTTCTTC. The whole variable domain, remainder taken from reference TRBV18 and TRBJ2-1, is NAGVMQNPRHLVRRRGQEARLRCSPMKGHSHVYWYRQLPEEGLKFMVYLQKENIIDESGMPKERFSAEFPKEGPSILRIQQVVRGDSAAYFCASSPQAGLADDEQFFGPGTRLTVL.

This clone appeared once. The chain joins TRBV7-9 to TRBJ1-1; D uncertain. This CDR3 region has 15 residues. Germline V gene data show CDR1 as SEHNR and CDR2 as FQNEAQ (reference sequence). The V and J ends lost 1 base and 2 bases respectively, with 11 bases between them. For the CDR3, the DNA is TGTGCCAGCAGCTTAGAAGGTGGAGCCAACACTGAAGCTTTCTTT. The encoded protein is CASSLEGGANTEAFF.

The chain uses TRBV2 and TRBJ2-3; 7 positions match TRBD2. From germline, CDR1 is SNHLY and CDR2 FYNNEI. Trimming cost V 6 bases and J 3 bases; bases outside gene matches: 6. The CDR3 contains 14 residues. The CDR3 coding sequence is TGTGCCAGCAGATTGGGAGGGGCGACAGATACGCAGTATTTT. This sequence encodes CASRLGGATDTQYF.

This clone has only one observation. The V call is TRBV2, the J call TRBJ1-3, with unresolved D. Germline V CDR1 and CDR2: SNHLY, FYNNEI. CDR3 length equals 15 residues. The V end was cut by 6 bases, the J end by 0 bases, with 12 bases between. CDR3 loop: CASRPSGSSGNTIYF. For the CDR3, the DNA is TGTGCCAGCAGGCCCTCAGGCTCCTCTGGAAACACCATATATTTT.

The V and J genes are TRBV19 and TRBJ1-5, with D unclear. Germline assignment: CDR1 LNHDA and CDR2 SQIVND (reference sequence). The CDR3 loop spans 14 amino acids. Trimming stripped 0 bases from V and 4 bases from J, with 7 bases between. The CDR3 is CASSIDRGNQPQHF. Here the CDR3 DNA reads TGTGCCAGTAGTATAGATCGCGGGAATCAGCCCCAGCATTTT.

The V and J genes are TRBV11-2 and TRBJ2-1, with 13 bases identical to TRBD2. Germline values: CDR1 SGHAT, CDR2 FQNNGV. Trimming cost V 5 bases and J 6 bases; bases outside gene matches: 7. The CDR3 spans 16 residues. The CDR3 spells CASSLTTSGGGNEQFF. The CDR3, as DNA: TGTGCCAGCAGCCTTACTACTAGCGGGGGGGGCAATGAGCAGTTCTTC.